The 17 T cell receptor beta chains below all came from one sample that was sequenced in a study of T cells in Graves' hyperthyroidism and ophthalmopathy. TCR beta CDR3 region amplification was performed from RNA transcripts. The HTBI primer set served for first-round RT-PCR of the TCR CDR3. TCRdb re-analysed the multiplex PCR reads in MiXCR, keeping a single row per CDR3 protein. In the table there are hundreds of thousands of distinct CDR3 sequences, 14% to 15% of which are singletons. Sequencing used blood. These receptors all stem from a man aged 18 to 30 with Graves' ophthalmopathy.

As to this clonotype: A much larger clone lies a single base off, so this may be a read error. CDR3: CASSLRAGPNYGYTF. CDR3 bases: TGTGCCAGCAGCTTAAGGGCAGGGCCGAACTATGGCTACACCTTC. The gene calls are TRBV11-2 and TRBJ1-2; perhaps TRBD1 as D (5 bases). This CDR3 contains 15 residues. V was clipped by 2 bases and J by 2 bases, with 12 bases between them. From germline, CDR1 is SGHAT and CDR2 FQNNGV.

This rearrangement joins TRBV11-2 to TRBJ2-7; tentative D call: TRBD1 (6 bases). Germline CDR1 is SGHAT and CDR2 is FQNNGV. This CDR3 is built from 13 residues. The germline V and J ends were trimmed by 3 bases and 5 bases, with 11 bases remaining between them. CDR3 sequence (DNA): TGTGCCAGCAGCTTTCTAGGGGGACACGAGCAGTACTTC. This encodes CASSFLGGHEQYF.

The chain is built from TRBV25-1 and TRBJ1-2; tentative D call: TRBD1 (6 bases). The V gene's germline CDR1 is MGHDK and CDR2 SYGVNS. The length of the CDR3 is 12 residues. Trimming pared 7 bases from V and 3 bases from J, leaving 9 bases between. In nucleotides, the CDR3 is TGTGCCAGCAAGGGGGGTTACTATGGCTACACCTTC. Translated: CASKGGYYGYTF.

This clonotype was observed many times. Germline is not matched at one junction end, which may reflect a read error. The CDR3 region has the DNA TGTGCCAGCAGCCAAGGGGCAGGGGGCTGCACCTTC. Translated: CASSQGAGGCTF. This chain joins TRBV3-1 and TRBJ1-2; 8 bases map to TRBD1. The CDR3 is 12 residues long. Germline-derived CDR1 and CDR2 are LGHDT and YNNKEL (reference sequence).

This chain joins TRBV5-1 and TRBJ2-2, with unresolved D. Germline V gene lookup returns CDR1 SGHRS and CDR2 YFSETQ. The V gene lost 3 bases and the J gene lost 7 bases, with 10 bases spanning the gap. The CDR3 loop spans 13 amino acids. The CDR3 DNA reads as TGCGCCAGCAGCTGGTGGGAAAACGGGGAGCTGTTTTTT. This translates into CASSWWENGELFF.

This clonotype was observed many times. The V call is TRBV6-1, the J call TRBJ1-2; 7 bases align to TRBD1. V was clipped by 6 bases and J by 4 bases; unmatched bases: 5. The CDR3 is 13 amino acids. Germline V CDR1 and CDR2: MNHNS, SASEGT. The CDR3 sequence: CASRAGTVYGYTF. The CDR3 nucleotides read TGTGCCAGCAGGGCAGGGACAGTCTATGGCTACACCTTC.

This clonotype came up many times. The rearrangement joins TRBV5-1 to TRBJ2-7; TRBD2 agrees at 8 bases. CDR3 length: 16 residues. Per the germline V gene, CDR1 is SGHRS and CDR2 is YFSETQ. V gave up 4 bases and J gave up 2 bases; unmatched junction bases: 11. The CDR3 protein is CASSPGGTTSTYEQYF. The CDR3 DNA sequence: TGCGCCAGCAGCCCGGGGGGGACTACTTCGACCTACGAGCAGTACTTC.

There are many counts of this clonotype. This sequence joins TRBV7-8 and TRBJ1-6; tentatively, D is TRBD1 (5 bases). The CDR3 totals 15 residues. V was shortened by 2 bases and J by 6 bases, with 11 bases between the two germline ends. Germline loops: CDR1 SGHVS, CDR2 FQNEAQ. The CDR3 protein is CASSLRGTANSPLHF. The CDR3 DNA follows: TGTGCCAGCAGCTTAAGAGGGACGGCTAATTCACCCCTCCACTTT.

The chain links TRBV29-1 to TRBJ2-6; D is unclear. The V and J ends lost 7 bases and 0 bases respectively, with 13 bases between them. From germline, CDR1 is SQVTM and CDR2 ANQGSEA. This CDR3 spans 15 amino acids. The CDR3 loop reads CSGILGTSGANVLTF. The CDR3 DNA reads as TGCAGCGGCATCCTCGGAACCTCTGGGGCCAACGTCCTGACTTTC.

Ten or more counts support this clonotype. CDR3 nucleotide sequence: TGCAGTGCTAGAGATCTGCTAGCGGGAGATCTAGAGACCCAGTACTTC. Translated, it gives CSARDLLAGDLETQYF. The rearrangement joins TRBV20-1 to TRBJ2-5; 10 positions agree with TRBD2. Trimming took 0 bases from V and 4 from J; bases not matched to a gene: 8. Germline CDR1 DFQATT, CDR2 SNEGSKA (reference sequence). The CDR3 is 16 amino acids.

This clonotype turned up a few times. V is TRBV10-3 and J is TRBJ1-6, with 7 bases that match TRBD1. The trim removed 3 bases at V and 6 bases at J, leaving 8 bases unmatched. The CDR3 runs 16 residues. CDR1 and CDR2 from the germline V gene are ENHRY and SYGVKD. CDR3 protein: CAISEQTGVGNSPLHF. The CDR3 DNA sequence: TGTGCCATCAGTGAACAAACAGGGGTCGGTAATTCACCCCTCCACTTT.

This sequence joins TRBV9 and TRBJ2-1, with D tentatively TRBD1 (5 bases). The CDR3 is 16 amino acids. The germline V gene has CDR1 SGDLS and CDR2 YYNGEE. Trimming left V 0 bases short and J 2 bases short, with 12 bases between. The CDR3 DNA reads TGTGCCAGCAGCGTAGACAGGACACCAGCCTACAATGAGCAGTTCTTC. This gives the protein CASSVDRTPAYNEQFF.

The chain joins TRBV18 to TRBJ2-2; D is perhaps TRBD1 or TRBD2 (6 bases each). CDR3 length equals 17 residues. Trimming removed 3 bases at V and 5 bases at J, with 19 bases between. Per germline, CDR1 KGHSH and CDR2 LQKENI. CDR3: CASSPSVRGADTGELFF. In nucleotides, the CDR3 is TGTGCCAGCTCACCCTCTGTAAGGGGGGCGGATACCGGGGAGCTGTTTTTT.

This chain links TRBV12-3 or TRBV12-4 with TRBJ2-5, with 7 bases identical to TRBD1. The CDR3 totals 16 residues. V shed 3 bases and J 0 bases; nucleotides not matched to a gene: 7. CDR3 coding DNA: TGTGCCAGCAGTTTGGGCCAGGGGGAACACCAAGAGACCCAGTACTTC. Translating gives CASSLGQGEHQETQYF.

The CDR3 coding sequence is TGTGCCAGCAGTACGGACAGGGTCCCCTACGAGCAGTACTTC. Translation: CASSTDRVPYEQYF. The chain is built from TRBV6-2 or TRBV6-3 and TRBJ2-7; TRBD1 aligns across 8 bases. With 5 bases clipped from V and 2 bases from J, the junction kept 5 bases outside the gene matches. The CDR3 length is 14 residues. Germline CDR1 reads MNHEY; CDR2 reads SVGEGT.

This sequence joins TRBV27 and TRBJ2-5; 10 nucleotides agree with TRBD2. The V and J ends lost 7 bases and 5 bases, in that order; junction bases with no gene match: 4. The CDR3 consists of 13 residues. Germline V gene lookup returns CDR1 MNHEY and CDR2 SMNVEV (reference sequence). In DNA form, the CDR3 reads TGTGCCAGCACTAGCGGGAGAAGTGAGACCCAGTACTTC. Amino acids: CASTSGRSETQYF.

This clonotype turned up a few times. The V gene is TRBV5-1, the J gene TRBJ2-1; D uncertain. The germline V gene encodes CDR1 SGHRS and CDR2 YFSETQ. V was clipped by 0 bases and J by 8 bases, with 15 bases between them. This CDR3 is built from 15 residues. In nucleotides, the CDR3 is TGCGCCAGCAGCTTGGGTGACTCTAATGGGGATGAGCAGTTCTTC. Translated, it gives CASSLGDSNGDEQFF.